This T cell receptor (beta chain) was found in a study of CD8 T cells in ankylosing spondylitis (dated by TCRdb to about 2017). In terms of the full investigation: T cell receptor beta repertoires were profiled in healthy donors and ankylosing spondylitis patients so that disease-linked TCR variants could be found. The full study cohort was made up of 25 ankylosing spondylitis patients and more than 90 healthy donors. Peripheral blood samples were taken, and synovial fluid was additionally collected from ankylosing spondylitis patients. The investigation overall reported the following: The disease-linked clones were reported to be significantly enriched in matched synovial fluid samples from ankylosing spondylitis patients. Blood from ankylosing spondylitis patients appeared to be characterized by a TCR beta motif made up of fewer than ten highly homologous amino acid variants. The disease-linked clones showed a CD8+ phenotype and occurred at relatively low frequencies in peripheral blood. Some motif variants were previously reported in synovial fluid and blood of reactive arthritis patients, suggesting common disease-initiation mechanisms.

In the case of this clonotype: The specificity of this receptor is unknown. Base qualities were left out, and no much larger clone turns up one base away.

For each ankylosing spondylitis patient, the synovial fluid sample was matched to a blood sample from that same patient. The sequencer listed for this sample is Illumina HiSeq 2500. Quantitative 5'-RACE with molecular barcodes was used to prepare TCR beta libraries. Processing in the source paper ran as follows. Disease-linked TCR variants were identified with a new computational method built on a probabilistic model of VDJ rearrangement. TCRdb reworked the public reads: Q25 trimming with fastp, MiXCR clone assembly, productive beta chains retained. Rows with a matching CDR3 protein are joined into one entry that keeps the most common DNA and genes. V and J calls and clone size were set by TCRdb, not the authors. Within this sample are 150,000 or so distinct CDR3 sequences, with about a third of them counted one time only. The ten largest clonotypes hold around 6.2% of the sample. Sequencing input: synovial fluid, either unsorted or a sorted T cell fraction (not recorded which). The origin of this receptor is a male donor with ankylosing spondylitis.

The CDR3 has the sequence CSASPSGGARLSDTQYF. In nucleotides, the sequence is TGCAGTGCTAGCCCTAGCGGGGGGGCCCGTCTATCAGATACGCAGTATTTT. Recombination joined TRBV20-1 with TRBJ2-3; TRBD2 lines up with 12 middle nucleotides. CDR1 and CDR2 were assigned from the germline V gene (reference sequence) as DFQATT and SNEGSKA. Counted from cysteine to phenylalanine, this CDR3 has 17 amino acids. Only the CDR3 DNA stays, 51 bases, in frame from base 1. Relative to germline, V is missing 3 bases and J is missing 4 bases, with 11 bases of the junction outside any gene match.